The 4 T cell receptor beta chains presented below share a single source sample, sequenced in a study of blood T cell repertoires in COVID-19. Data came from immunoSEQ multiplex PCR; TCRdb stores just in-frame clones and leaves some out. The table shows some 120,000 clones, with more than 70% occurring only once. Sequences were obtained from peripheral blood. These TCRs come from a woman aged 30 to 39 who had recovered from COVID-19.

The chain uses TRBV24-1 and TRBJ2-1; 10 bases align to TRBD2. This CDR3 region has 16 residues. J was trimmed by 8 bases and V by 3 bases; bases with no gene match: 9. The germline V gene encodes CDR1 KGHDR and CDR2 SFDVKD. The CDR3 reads CATSDKASGSLDEQFF. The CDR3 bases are TGTGCCACCAGTGATAAGGCTAGCGGGAGTCTGGATGAGCAGTTCTTC.

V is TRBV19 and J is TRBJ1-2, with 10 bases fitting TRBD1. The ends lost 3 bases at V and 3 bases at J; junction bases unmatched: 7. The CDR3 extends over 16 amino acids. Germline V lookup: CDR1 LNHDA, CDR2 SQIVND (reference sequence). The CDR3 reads CASSIVGGTGDYGYTF. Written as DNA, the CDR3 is TGTGCCAGTAGTATCGTAGGCGGGACAGGGGACTATGGCTACACCTTC.

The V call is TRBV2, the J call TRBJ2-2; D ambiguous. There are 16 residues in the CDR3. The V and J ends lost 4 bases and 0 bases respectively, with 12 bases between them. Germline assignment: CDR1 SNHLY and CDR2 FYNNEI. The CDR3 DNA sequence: TGTGCCAGCAGTGTCTCAGGCAGTGCGAACACCGGGGAGCTGTTTTTT. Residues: CASSVSGSANTGELFF.

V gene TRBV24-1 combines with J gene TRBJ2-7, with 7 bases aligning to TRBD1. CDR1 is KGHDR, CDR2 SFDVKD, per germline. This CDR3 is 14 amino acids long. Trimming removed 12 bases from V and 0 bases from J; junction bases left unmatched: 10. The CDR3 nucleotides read TGTGCCCCACGGGACAGCTCAAGCTCCTACGAGCAGTACTTC. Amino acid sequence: CAPRDSSSSYEQYF.